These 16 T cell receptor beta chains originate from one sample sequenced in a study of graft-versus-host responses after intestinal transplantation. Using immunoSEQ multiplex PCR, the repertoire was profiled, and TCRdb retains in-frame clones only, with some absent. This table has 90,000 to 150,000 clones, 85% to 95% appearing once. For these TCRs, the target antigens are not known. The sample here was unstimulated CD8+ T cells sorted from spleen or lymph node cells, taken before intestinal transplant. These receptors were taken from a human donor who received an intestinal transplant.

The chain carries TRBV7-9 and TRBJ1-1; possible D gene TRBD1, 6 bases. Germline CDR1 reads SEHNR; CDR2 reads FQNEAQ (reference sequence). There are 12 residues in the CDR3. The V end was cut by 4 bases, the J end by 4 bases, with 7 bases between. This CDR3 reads CASSWGATEAFF. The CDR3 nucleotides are TGTGCCAGCAGCTGGGGGGCCACTGAAGCTTTCTTT.

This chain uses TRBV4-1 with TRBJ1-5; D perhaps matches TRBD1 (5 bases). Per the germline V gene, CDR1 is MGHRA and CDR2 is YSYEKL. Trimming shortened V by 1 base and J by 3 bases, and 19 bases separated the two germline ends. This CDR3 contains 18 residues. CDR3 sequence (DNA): TGCGCCAGCAGCCAAGCGGGGTCGACAGCCCCTTTCAATCAGCCCCAGCATTTT. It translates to CASSQAGSTAPFNQPQHF.

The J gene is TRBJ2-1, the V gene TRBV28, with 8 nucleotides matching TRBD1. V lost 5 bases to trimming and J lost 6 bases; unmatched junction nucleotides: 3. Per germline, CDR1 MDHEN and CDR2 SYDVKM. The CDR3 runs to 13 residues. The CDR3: CASSADRVNEQFF. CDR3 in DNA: TGTGCCAGCAGTGCGGACAGGGTCAATGAGCAGTTCTTC.

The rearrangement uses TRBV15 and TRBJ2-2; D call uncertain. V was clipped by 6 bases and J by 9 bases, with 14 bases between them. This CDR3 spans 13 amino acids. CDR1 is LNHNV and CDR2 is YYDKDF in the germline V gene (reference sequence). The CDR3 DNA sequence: TGTGCCACCAGTCCCCCCGGGTCCCGGGAGCTGTTTTTT. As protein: CATSPPGSRELFF.

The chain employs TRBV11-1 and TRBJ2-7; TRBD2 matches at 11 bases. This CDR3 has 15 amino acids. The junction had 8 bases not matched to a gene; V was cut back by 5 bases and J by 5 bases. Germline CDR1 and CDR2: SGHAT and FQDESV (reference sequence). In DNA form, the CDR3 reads TGTGCCAGCAGCCAGTTAGCGGGAGGGCCTCACGAGCAGTACTTC. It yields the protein CASSQLAGGPHEQYF.

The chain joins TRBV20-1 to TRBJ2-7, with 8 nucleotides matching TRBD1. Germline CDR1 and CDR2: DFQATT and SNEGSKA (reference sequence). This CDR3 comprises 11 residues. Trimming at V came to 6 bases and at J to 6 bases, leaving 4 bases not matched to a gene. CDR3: CSAPTGVEQYF. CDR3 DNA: TGCAGTGCCCCGACAGGGGTCGAGCAGTACTTC.

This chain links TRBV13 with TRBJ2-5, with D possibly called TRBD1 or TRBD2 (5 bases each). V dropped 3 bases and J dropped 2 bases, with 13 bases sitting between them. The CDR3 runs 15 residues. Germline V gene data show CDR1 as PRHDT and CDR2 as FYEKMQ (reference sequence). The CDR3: CASSFGARGQETQYF. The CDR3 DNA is TGTGCCAGCAGCTTCGGGGCAAGGGGTCAAGAGACCCAGTACTTC.

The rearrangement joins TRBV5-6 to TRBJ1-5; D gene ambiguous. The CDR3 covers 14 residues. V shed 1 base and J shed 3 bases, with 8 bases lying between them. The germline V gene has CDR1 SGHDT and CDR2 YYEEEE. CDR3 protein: CASSLRFSNQPQHF. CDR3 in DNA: TGTGCCAGCAGCTTGCGGTTCTCCAATCAGCCCCAGCATTTT.

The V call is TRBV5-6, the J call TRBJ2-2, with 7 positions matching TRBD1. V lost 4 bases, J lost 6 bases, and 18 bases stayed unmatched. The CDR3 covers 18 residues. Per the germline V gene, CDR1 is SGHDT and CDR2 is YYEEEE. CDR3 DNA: TGTGCCAGCAGCCCTAGGACAGGCAGAAGGGTGGTCCCCGGGGAGCTGTTTTTT. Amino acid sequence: CASSPRTGRRVVPGELFF.

The CDR3 reads CAWTPRGGEQFF. CDR3 nucleotide sequence: TGTGCCTGGACCCCGCGGGGCGGTGAGCAGTTCTTC. The chain is built from TRBV30 and TRBJ2-1; possibly TRBD2 for D (6 bases). This CDR3 spans 12 amino acids. Per germline, CDR1 GTSNPN and CDR2 SVGIG (reference sequence). V lost 4 bases to trimming and J lost 9 bases, with 13 bases between them.

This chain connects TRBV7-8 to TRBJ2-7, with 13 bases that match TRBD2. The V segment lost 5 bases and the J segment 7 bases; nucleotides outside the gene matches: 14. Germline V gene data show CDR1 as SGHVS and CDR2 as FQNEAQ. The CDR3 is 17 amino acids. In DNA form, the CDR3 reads TGTGCCAGCAGCCCGAGGGGACTAGCGGGACCGCCTAGGGAGCAGTACTTC. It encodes CASSPRGLAGPPREQYF.

For the CDR3, the DNA is TGTGCCAGCAGTGATTGGGCCCCAGGGGGCACTGAAGCTTTCTTT. Protein sequence: CASSDWAPGGTEAFF. The chain is built from TRBV6-1 and TRBJ1-1; 7 positions agree with TRBD1. Germline CDR1 MNHNS, CDR2 SASEGT. The CDR3 runs to 15 residues. J was trimmed by 4 bases and V by 3 bases; bases with no gene match: 8.

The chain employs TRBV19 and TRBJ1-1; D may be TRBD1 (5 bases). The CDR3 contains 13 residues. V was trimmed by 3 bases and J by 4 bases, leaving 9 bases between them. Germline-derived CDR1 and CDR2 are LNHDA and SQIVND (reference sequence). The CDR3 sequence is CASSIWGGTEAFF. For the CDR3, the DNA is TGTGCCAGTAGTATTTGGGGGGGCACTGAAGCTTTCTTT.

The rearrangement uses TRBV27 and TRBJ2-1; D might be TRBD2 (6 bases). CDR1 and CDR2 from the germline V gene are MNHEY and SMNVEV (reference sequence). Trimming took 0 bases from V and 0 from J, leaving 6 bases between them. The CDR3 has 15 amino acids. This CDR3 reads CASSLSSGSYNEQFF. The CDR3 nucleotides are TGTGCCAGCAGTTTATCTAGCGGCTCCTACAATGAGCAGTTCTTC.

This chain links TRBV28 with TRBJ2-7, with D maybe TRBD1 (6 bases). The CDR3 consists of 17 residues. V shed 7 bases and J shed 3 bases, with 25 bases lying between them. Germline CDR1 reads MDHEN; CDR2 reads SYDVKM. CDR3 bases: TGTGCCAGCACCCAGGAAGGTGGGGGCAGGGCGTACTACGAGCAGTACTTC. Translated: CASTQEGGGRAYYEQYF.

The CDR3 DNA follows: TGTGCCAGCAGTTCCGTCTACGAGCAGTACTTC. As protein: CASSSVYEQYF. V and J are TRBV6-8 and TRBJ2-7; D remains unclear. Looked up from germline, CDR1 is MNHGY and CDR2 is SAAAGT. CDR3 length: 11 amino acids. V was trimmed by 4 bases and J by 3 bases, leaving 4 bases between them.